These 5 T cell receptor beta chains share one sample of origin, sequenced in a study of Ad26.COV2.S vaccination and SARS-CoV-2 variants. Libraries were prepared by immunoSEQ multiplex PCR; TCRdb keeps only in-frame clonotypes and omits some of them. The table lists about 410,000 clones, 80% to 95% of them singletons, with around 1.8% in the top ten. As to treatment: roughly 19 received Ad26.COV2.S at low or high dose, single or two shots; about 5 received placebo; per-sample allocation not given. Following the first vaccine or placebo injection, samples were taken on day 63. The material was peripheral blood, obtained in a trial of Ad26.COV2.S vaccine versus placebo. Source of these receptors: a person between 18 and 65 years old who received the Ad26.COV2.S COVID-19 vaccine or a placebo.

The V call is TRBV6-2 or TRBV6-3, the J call TRBJ2-7; D perhaps matches TRBD1 (6 bases). Trimming took 0 bases from V and 9 from J, leaving 15 bases between them. This CDR3 has 14 amino acids. Germline lookup yields CDR1 MNHEY and CDR2 SVGEGT. The CDR3 reads CASSYSNRVWWQYF. In nucleotides, the CDR3 is TGTGCCAGCAGTTACTCCAACAGGGTGTGGTGGCAGTACTTC.

This chain links TRBV6-2 or TRBV6-3 with TRBJ2-1; TRBD1 aligns across 10 bases. The V gene's germline CDR1 is MNHEY and CDR2 SVGEGT. Losses at the gene ends were 0 bases for V and 7 bases for J; bases not matched to a gene: 6. This CDR3 is built from 16 residues. The CDR3 DNA reads as TGTGCCAGCAGTTACTCCCCGGGACAGGGGTTAAATGAGCAGTTCTTC. Encoded protein: CASSYSPGQGLNEQFF.

The V call is TRBV7-8, the J call TRBJ2-7, with D maybe TRBD1 (5 bases). The germline CDR1 and CDR2 sequences are SGHVS and FQNEAQ. The CDR3 is 16 amino acids. Trimming pared 3 bases from V and 0 bases from J, leaving 15 bases between. In nucleotides, the CDR3 is TGTGCCAGCAGCTTTCCCGGGCAGGGAAGCTCCTACGAGCAGTACTTC. Encoded protein: CASSFPGQGSSYEQYF. The entire variable domain, with the rest obtained from reference TRBV7-8 and TRBJ2-7, is as follows: GAGVSQSPRYKVAKRGQDVALRCDPISGHVSLFWYQQALGQGPEFLTYFQNEAQLDKSGLPSDRFFAERPEGSVSTLKIQRTQQEDSAVYLCASSFPGQGSSYEQYFGPGTRLTVT.

This clone was seen a few times. This chain links TRBV4-1 with TRBJ2-7; 7 nucleotides agree with TRBD1. V lost 1 base, J lost 0 bases, and 0 bases stayed unmatched. In germline, CDR1 is MGHRA, CDR2 YSYEKL. This CDR3 contains 14 residues. In DNA form, the CDR3 reads TGCGCCAGCAGCCAAGGACAGGGCTCCTACGAGCAGTACTTC. Amino acids: CASSQGQGSYEQYF.

The J gene is TRBJ2-7, the V gene TRBV5-1; the D gene is possibly TRBD1 (6 bases). CDR1 is SGHRS and CDR2 is YFSETQ in the germline V gene. This CDR3 contains 11 residues. Trimming removed 2 bases from V and 7 bases from J, with 7 bases in between. The CDR3 DNA sequence: TGCGCCAGCAGCTTAGGGACAGAGCAGTACTTC. The encoded protein is CASSLGTEQYF.